The clone carrying this TCR beta chain was recorded only once. The entry originates in a study of blood T cell repertoires in COVID-19. Study in general: Acute-phase and convalescent COVID-19 samples originated in the United States, Italy and Spain. PBMCs, B-cell-depleted T cells, or T cells provided the cDNA or gDNA that made up the material.

Trimming took 4 bases from V and 0 from J, leaving 15 bases between them. This CDR3 region has 17 residues. Germline V gives CDR1 KGHDR, CDR2 SFDVKD. Study processing details: Amplification of reference gene primers was used by the study to estimate nucleated cell counts. The table came from immunoSEQ multiplex PCR; TCRdb's copy has only in-frame clones and leaves some out. The V and J calls and clone size are taken from that table; D and trimming were inferred from the DNA. The sample lists 40,000 to 50,000 clones; approximately 90% were seen once. The sequence was collected from a human donor in a cohort sampled during active COVID-19. The chain uses TRBV24-1 and TRBJ2-4; the D gene is possibly TRBD2 (6 bases). Sequencing input: peripheral blood. The CDR3 sequence is CATSDPSVGGAKNIQYF. CDR3 coding DNA: TGTGCCACCAGTGACCCCTCCGTGGGGGGAGCCAAAAACATTCAGTACTTC.